This T cell receptor beta chain was documented in a study of monozygotic twins with cystic fibrosis. The CDR3 spans 15 residues. With V trimmed by 6 bases and J by 7 bases, 8 bases remained unmatched. Germline CDR1 and CDR2: MNHEY and SVGAGI. Some clones are missing from TCRdb's copy, which holds only in-frame ones; the method was immunoSEQ multiplex PCR. This sample carries 8,500 to 14,000 clones, roughly 96% of them seen once, and the ten largest clones take roughly 0.89%. The source is a boy younger than 18 with cystic fibrosis. The sample was blood. The chain has TRBV6-5 and TRBJ1-4; TRBD1 matches 10 bases. The CDR3 reads CASSNRRTGGEKLFF. The CDR3 nucleotides are TGTGCCAGCAGCAACAGAAGGACAGGGGGTGAAAAACTGTTTTTT.